This passage covers 21 T cell receptor beta chains from one sample sequenced in a study of T cells in Graves' hyperthyroidism and ophthalmopathy. TCR beta CDR3 regions were amplified from RNA. The TCR CDR3 first-round RT-PCR relied on the HTBI primer set. Each CDR3 protein gets one entry after TCRdb re-called the multiplex PCR reads with MiXCR. In the table there are roughly 500,000 distinct CDR3 sequences, approximately 15% of which are singletons. The specimen sequenced was blood. The receptors originated from a young woman with Graves' hyperthyroidism that later progressed to Graves' ophthalmopathy.

At least ten counts were recorded for this clonotype. This chain uses TRBV14 with TRBJ2-2; D gene unclear. There are 14 residues in the CDR3. The germline gives CDR1 SGHDN, CDR2 FVKESK. The ends were cut back, 0 bases at V and 3 bases at J, with 5 bases in the middle. CDR3 in amino acids: CASSQDPDTGELFF. Written as DNA, the CDR3 is TGTGCCAGCAGCCAAGACCCCGACACCGGGGAGCTGTTTTTT.

Ten or more counts support this clonotype. This chain connects TRBV3-1 to TRBJ1-1, with D perhaps matching TRBD1 (6 bases). Germline V CDR1 and CDR2: LGHDT, YNNKEL (reference sequence). This CDR3 region has 14 residues. The V gene lost 4 bases and the J gene lost 4 bases, with 13 bases spanning the gap. CDR3 DNA sequence: TGTGCCAGCAGCCGGCGGGGGGCGTCCACTGAAGCTTTCTTT. Protein sequence: CASSRRGASTEAFF.

This chain uses TRBV11-3 with TRBJ2-2; possibly TRBD1 for D (5 bases). The CDR3 spans 15 residues. CDR1 is SGHNT, CDR2 YENEEA, per germline. The V and J ends lost 0 bases and 9 bases respectively, with 14 bases between them. CDR3: CASSLDPADSRELFF. The CDR3 DNA reads as TGTGCCAGCAGCTTAGATCCCGCAGACAGCAGGGAGCTGTTTTTT.

This clonotype was observed a handful of times. This sequence joins TRBV29-1 and TRBJ2-7, with a tentative D call TRBD2 (5 bases). This CDR3 is 11 amino acids long. Between the trimmed V and J ends, which lost 4 bases and 5 bases, there was a span of 9 bases. The germline V gene has CDR1 SQVTM and CDR2 ANQGSEA. The CDR3 sequence is CSVVPGNEQYF. Written as DNA, the CDR3 is TGCAGCGTTGTACCGGGAAACGAGCAGTACTTC.

The chain recombines TRBV5-6 with TRBJ2-3; 10 bases line up with TRBD2. V lost 0 bases and J lost 6; bases outside the gene matches: 10. Germline assignment: CDR1 SGHDT and CDR2 YYEEEE. This CDR3 has 17 amino acids. CDR3 DNA: TGTGCCAGCAGCTTGGCTCGCACTAGCGGGGATCCGGATACGCAGTATTTT. Its protein product is CASSLARTSGDPDTQYF. Looking up the rest from reference TRBV5-6 and TRBJ2-3 gives the full variable domain: DAGVTQSPTHLIKTRGQQVTLRCSPKSGHDTVSWYQQALGQGPQFIFQYYEEEERQRGNFPDRFSGHQFPNYSSELNVNALLLGDSALYLCASSLARTSGDPDTQYFGPGTRLTVL.

At least ten counts were recorded for this clonotype. The gene calls are TRBV7-2 and TRBJ2-2; TRBD1 might be the D (6 bases). V was trimmed by 2 bases and J by 7 bases, leaving 14 bases between them. The CDR3 has 15 residues. Germline-derived CDR1 and CDR2 are SGHTA and FQGNSA. The DNA of the CDR3 is TGTGCCAGCAGCTTAAGGCACGGACAGATCGGGGAGCTGTTTTTT. It encodes CASSLRHGQIGELFF.

The sample holds many counts of this clonotype. The rearrangement joins TRBV7-2 to TRBJ1-1; 11 nucleotides line up with TRBD1. The V gene end was trimmed by 3 bases and the J gene end by 4 bases; junction bases not matched to a gene: 1. The CDR3 has 14 amino acids. Germline lookup yields CDR1 SGHTA and CDR2 FQGNSA. The CDR3 loop is CASSFGTGGTEAFF. In nucleotides, the CDR3 is TGTGCCAGCAGCTTTGGGACAGGGGGCACTGAAGCTTTCTTT.

This clonotype was recorded many times. This chain uses TRBV24-1 with TRBJ2-7, with a tentative D call TRBD1 (5 bases). Germline assignment: CDR1 KGHDR and CDR2 SFDVKD. The length of the CDR3 is 14 residues. V shed 4 bases and J shed 2 bases, with 11 bases lying between them. The CDR3 spells CATSEKGKPYEQYF. The CDR3, as DNA: TGTGCCACCAGTGAGAAGGGGAAGCCCTACGAGCAGTACTTC.

The table lists this clonotype with many counts. The chain uses TRBV29-1 and TRBJ1-1; 7 nucleotides agree with TRBD1. Germline V CDR1 and CDR2: SQVTM, ANQGSEA. Trimming took 3 bases from V and 1 from J; bases not matched to a gene: 2. The CDR3 is 13 amino acids. The CDR3 here is CSVEGTENTEAFF. CDR3 DNA: TGCAGCGTTGAGGGGACAGAGAACACTGAAGCTTTCTTT.

This clonotype was observed a handful of times. The CDR3 spells CASSNTPYTQYF. The DNA for the CDR3 is TGTGCCAGCAGCAACACCCCGTATACGCAGTATTTT. This chain uses TRBV7-2 with TRBJ2-3; the D is unclear. V lost 5 bases and J 7 bases, leaving 10 bases between the germline ends. CDR3 size: 12 residues. Germline CDR1 SGHTA, CDR2 FQGNSA. Using reference TRBV7-2 and TRBJ2-3 for the parts outside the CDR3, the full variable domain is GAGVSQSPSNKVTEKGKDVELRCDPISGHTALYWYRQSLGQGLEFLIYFQGNSAPDKSGLPSDRFSAERTGGSVSTLTIQRTQQEDSAVYLCASSNTPYTQYFGPGTRLTVL.

This clonotype was seen repeatedly, ten times or more. The gene calls are TRBV7-2 and TRBJ1-2; tentatively, D is TRBD1 (6 bases). Germline V gene sequence: CDR1 SGHTA, CDR2 FQGNSA. The CDR3 contains 16 residues. V shed 6 bases and J shed 1 base, with 18 bases lying between them. CDR3 residues: CASRFKTQGLNYGYTF. CDR3 DNA: TGTGCCAGCAGATTCAAGACGCAGGGGCTTAACTATGGCTACACCTTC. Combining the CDR3 with reference TRBV7-2 and TRBJ1-2 gives the whole variable domain GAGVSQSPSNKVTEKGKDVELRCDPISGHTALYWYRQSLGQGLEFLIYFQGNSAPDKSGLPSDRFSAERTGGSVSTLTIQRTQQEDSAVYLCASRFKTQGLNYGYTFGSGTRLTVV.

This clonotype was recorded many times. The chain is built from TRBV12-3 or TRBV12-4 and TRBJ2-7; TRBD1 matches 10 bases. V lost 5 bases, J lost 3 bases, and 7 bases stayed unmatched. The CDR3 totals 15 residues. CDR3 protein: CASSPGQGLNYEQYF. The CDR3 DNA reads TGTGCCAGCAGTCCGGGACAGGGGCTGAACTACGAGCAGTACTTC.

There are many counts of this clonotype. The chain has TRBV2 and TRBJ2-2; 7 positions agree with TRBD1. The CDR3 has 14 residues. The germline gives CDR1 SNHLY, CDR2 FYNNEI. V lost 7 bases and J lost 5; bases outside the gene matches: 7. This CDR3 reads CASKLTGPTGELFF. CDR3 coding DNA: TGTGCCAGCAAGCTGACAGGGCCGACCGGGGAGCTGTTTTTT.

This clonotype was seen at least ten times. This sequence joins TRBV20-1 and TRBJ1-2; D is possibly TRBD1 (5 bases). The germline V gene has CDR1 DFQATT and CDR2 SNEGSKA (reference sequence). This CDR3 comprises 14 residues. The ends were cut back, 6 bases at V and 2 bases at J, with 16 bases in the middle. The CDR3 loop reads CSAPGYGGNYGYTF. DNA for the CDR3: TGCAGTGCCCCTGGATATGGGGGAAACTATGGCTACACCTTC.

The sample holds a few counts of this clonotype. The CDR3 sequence is CASSPRLTGGENIQYF. The DNA of the CDR3 is TGTGCCAGCAGCCCCCGCCTGACAGGGGGCGAAAACATTCAGTACTTC. This sequence joins TRBV7-9 and TRBJ2-4; 10 positions agree with TRBD1. Per the germline V gene, CDR1 is SEHNR and CDR2 is FQNEAQ (reference sequence). J gave up 5 bases and V 5 bases, and 9 bases lay outside the gene matches. This CDR3 region has 16 residues.

This clonotype was counted many times. The genes are TRBV27 and TRBJ1-2; TRBD1 agrees at 12 bases. Germline assignment: CDR1 MNHEY and CDR2 SMNVEV (reference sequence). The CDR3 runs 15 residues. With V trimmed by 6 bases and J by 7 bases, 9 bases remained unmatched. The CDR3 region is CASRPGTGGRSGYTF. Written as DNA, the CDR3 is TGTGCCAGCAGGCCCGGGACAGGGGGCCGGAGTGGCTACACCTTC.

This clonotype came up many times. CDR3 region: CASRQGSGTEAFF. The CDR3 nucleotides are TGTGCCAGCAGGCAGGGGTCGGGCACTGAAGCTTTCTTT. The V call is TRBV27, the J call TRBJ1-1; perhaps TRBD1 as D (6 bases). Germline V lookup: CDR1 MNHEY, CDR2 SMNVEV (reference sequence). There are 13 residues in the CDR3. V was trimmed by 6 bases and J by 4 bases, leaving 12 bases between them.

This clonotype was counted many times. The genes are TRBV12-5 and TRBJ2-2, with D possibly matching TRBD1 (6 bases). Trimming stripped 1 base from V and 3 bases from J, with 12 bases between. Per the germline V gene, CDR1 is LGHNT and CDR2 is FRNRAP. The CDR3 is 16 amino acids. DNA of the CDR3: TGTGCTAGTGGTTTGGACAGGACAGTACACACCGGGGAGCTGTTTTTT. It encodes CASGLDRTVHTGELFF. The variable domain in full, with the rest retrieved from reference TRBV12-5 and TRBJ2-2, is DARVTQTPRHKVTEMGQEVTMRCQPILGHNTVFWYRQTMMQGLELLAYFRNRAPLDDSGMPKDRFSAEMPDATLATLKIQPSEPRDSAVYFCASGLDRTVHTGELFFGEGSRLTVL.

About this clonotype itself: One end of the junction varies from germline; a read error may be responsible. V usage is TRBV9 and J usage is TRBJ1-4; D may be TRBD1 (6 bases). The CDR3 covers 16 residues. CDR1 is SGDLS, CDR2 YYNGEE, per germline. The CDR3, as DNA: TGTGCCAGCAGCGTAGATGGCCAGAAGGGGGGTGAAAAACTGGTTTTT. Its protein is CASSVDGQKGGEKLVF. The variable domain in full, completed from reference TRBV9 and TRBJ1-4, reads DSGVTQTPKHLITATGQRVTLRCSPRSGDLSVYWYQQSLDQGLQFLIQYYNGEERAKGNILERFSAQQFPDLHSELNLSSLELGDSALYFCASSVDGQKGGEKLVFGSGTQLSVL.

This clonotype has a handful of counts. The chain combines TRBV19 with TRBJ2-2; no clear D gene. The CDR3 is 14 amino acids. Germline CDR1 reads LNHDA; CDR2 reads SQIVND (reference sequence). With 2 bases removed from V and 4 bases from J, the gap between germline ends came to 8 bases. CDR3 bases: TGTGCCAGTAGTATAACGAGCGTCACCGGGGAGCTGTTTTTT. Protein sequence: CASSITSVTGELFF.

The genes are TRBV19 and TRBJ1-5, with a tentative D call TRBD1 (5 bases). Germline V gene sequence: CDR1 LNHDA, CDR2 SQIVND (reference sequence). With 6 bases removed from V and 4 bases from J, the gap between germline ends came to 13 bases. The CDR3 sequence is 14 residues long. CDR3 nucleotide sequence: TGTGCCAGTAGCAAAGGACACGCTAATCAGCCCCAGCATTTT. Translating it yields CASSKGHANQPQHF. The complete variable domain, with remaining parts taken from reference TRBV19 and TRBJ1-5, reads DGGITQSPKYLFRKEGQNVTLSCEQNLNHDAMYWYRQDPGQGLRLIYYSQIVNDFQKGDIAEGYSVSREKKESFPLTVTSAQKNPTAFYLCASSKGHANQPQHFGDGTRLSIL.